These 30 T cell receptor beta chains were all obtained from the same sample, sequenced in a study of human T cells and chemical hapten exposure. Indicated time point: patch test 1, 2 weeks after DPC sensitization. As for treatment: therapeutic diphenylcyclopropenone sensitization with weekly scalp DPC. A single record per CDR3 protein comes from TCRdb applying MiXCR to the RACE reads. Here the sample spans 350,000 or so distinct CDR3 sequences, around 6.9% being singletons. The input for sequencing was whole blood, taken in connection with sensitization to the hapten diphenylcyclopropenone (DPC). The receptors stem from a woman aged 18-29 years with alopecia areata. Some clones in this sample may be carry-over from other donors' samples.

This clonotype has at least ten counts. The gene calls are TRBV11-1 and TRBJ2-2; D is perhaps TRBD1 (5 bases). The CDR3 spans 13 residues. Germline loops: CDR1 SGHAT, CDR2 FQDESV (reference sequence). Trimming shortened V by 4 bases and J by 6 bases, and 9 bases separated the two germline ends. The CDR3 DNA is TGTGCCAGCAGCTCCAGACAGTCCGGGGAGCTGTTTTTT. Its protein product is CASSSRQSGELFF. The whole variable domain, filled in from reference TRBV11-1 and TRBJ2-2, reads EAEVAQSPRYKITEKSQAVAFWCDPISGHATLYWYRQILGQGPELLVQFQDESVVDDSQLPKDRFSAERLKGVDSTLKIQPAELGDSAMYLCASSSRQSGELFFGEGSRLTVL.

This clonotype was counted only a few times. The rearrangement joins TRBV5-1 to TRBJ1-3; D unclear. Germline lookup yields CDR1 SGHRS and CDR2 YFSETQ. The CDR3 length is 11 residues. Trimming took 0 bases from V and 8 from J, leaving 3 bases between them. The CDR3 DNA sequence: TGCGCCAGCAGCTTGGGGGACACCATATATTTT. Translating it yields CASSLGDTIYF.

This clonotype was counted only a few times. The gene calls are TRBV10-3 and TRBJ1-1; D is possibly TRBD1 (5 bases). With 6 bases removed from V and 0 bases from J, the gap between germline ends came to 5 bases. This CDR3 comprises 12 residues. CDR1 and CDR2 from the germline V gene are ENHRY and SYGVKD. This CDR3 is CAIRGVNTEAFF. The CDR3 DNA reads as TGTGCCATCAGGGGGGTGAACACTGAAGCTTTCTTT.

The chain uses TRBV9 and TRBJ2-3; TRBD2 matches 11 bases. With 3 bases clipped from V and 10 bases from J, the junction kept 16 bases outside the gene matches. CDR3 size: 17 residues. Germline CDR1 and CDR2: SGDLS and YYNGEE. In nucleotides, the CDR3 is TGTGCCAGCAGCGGAGTAGCGGGGGGGGCCTCGACATCTCCGCAGTATTTT. It translates to CASSGVAGGASTSPQYF.

This clonotype was counted ten times or more. This chain uses TRBV15 with TRBJ2-5; D is ambiguous. Germline-derived CDR1 and CDR2 are LNHNV and YYDKDF (reference sequence). This CDR3 is built from 15 residues. The V gene lost 2 bases and the J gene lost 0 bases, with 10 bases spanning the gap. CDR3 amino acids: CATSRSRQDQETQYF. In DNA form, the CDR3 reads TGTGCCACCAGCAGATCCCGCCAGGACCAAGAGACCCAGTACTTC.

This clonotype has at least ten counts. This chain uses TRBV6-2 or TRBV6-3 with TRBJ2-5, with 12 bases aligning to TRBD2. The CDR3 extends over 14 amino acids. Germline V lookup: CDR1 MNHEY, CDR2 SVGEGT. V shed 6 bases and J 5 bases; nucleotides not matched to a gene: 4. The CDR3 spells CASSRGLAGETQYF. The CDR3 DNA sequence: TGTGCCAGCAGCCGCGGACTAGCGGGGGAGACCCAGTACTTC.

This chain uses TRBV19 with TRBJ1-5, with TRBD1 matching over 8 bases. The V and J ends lost 3 bases and 2 bases, in that order; junction bases with no gene match: 0. CDR1 and CDR2 (germline): LNHDA, SQIVND (reference sequence). The CDR3 has 14 amino acids. CDR3 DNA sequence: TGTGCCAGTAGTATGGACAGGGGCAATCAGCCCCAGCATTTT. It specifies CASSMDRGNQPQHF.

By share, this clonotype counts as medium-sized. V usage is TRBV6-2 or TRBV6-3 and J usage is TRBJ2-2; 7 bases are a match to TRBD1. Germline CDR1 and CDR2: MNHEY and SVGEGT. The CDR3 consists of 15 residues. V was clipped by 6 bases and J by 4 bases; unmatched bases: 8. This chain's CDR3 is CASSLGQLTTGELFF. For the CDR3, the DNA is TGTGCCAGCAGCTTGGGACAGCTAACCACCGGGGAGCTGTTTTTT.

The genes are TRBV12-3 or TRBV12-4 and TRBJ2-5, with D perhaps matching TRBD1 or TRBD2 (5 bases each). V dropped 5 bases and J dropped 3 bases, with 19 bases sitting between them. The CDR3 spans 16 residues. The CDR3 coding sequence is TGTGCCAGCAGTCTCCCTTCCGGGACGGAAGAAGAGACCCAGTACTTC. Amino acids: CASSLPSGTEEETQYF.

This rearrangement joins TRBV5-1 to TRBJ1-1; D is possibly TRBD1 (6 bases). Trimming took off 0 bases at V and 2 bases at J, with 8 bases between the two ends. From germline, CDR1 is SGHRS and CDR2 YFSETQ. CDR3 length: 14 residues. The DNA of the CDR3 is TGCGCCAGCAGCTTGGAGGGGGACAACACTGAAGCTTTCTTT. Amino acid sequence: CASSLEGDNTEAFF.

This clonotype was seen only once. This rearrangement joins TRBV7-9 to TRBJ1-2, with 8 bases aligning to TRBD1. V was clipped by 8 bases and J by 2 bases; unmatched bases: 10. The V gene's germline CDR1 is SEHNR and CDR2 FQNEAQ (reference sequence). This CDR3 spans 15 amino acids. CDR3 coding DNA: TGTGCCAGCGAAGGACAGGGAAAACCAAACTATGGCTACACCTTC. Protein sequence: CASEGQGKPNYGYTF.

This clonotype was recorded at least ten times. The rearrangement uses TRBV6-5 and TRBJ1-2; no definite D call. CDR1 MNHEY and CDR2 SVGAGI come from the germline V gene. This CDR3 is built from 14 residues. With 6 bases removed from V and 0 bases from J, the gap between germline ends came to 11 bases. CDR3 nucleotides: TGTGCCAGCAGAACGACCGGTTCTAACTATGGCTACACCTTC. Protein: CASRTTGSNYGYTF.

The chain's CDR3 is CASSYKNEGAETQYF. CDR3 DNA: TGTGCCAGCAGTTACAAGAATGAGGGGGCAGAGACCCAGTACTTC. This rearrangement joins TRBV6-2 or TRBV6-3 to TRBJ2-5, with TRBD1 matching over 7 bases. The V gene end was trimmed by 2 bases and the J gene end by 4 bases; junction bases not matched to a gene: 7. The CDR3 runs 15 residues. The V gene's germline CDR1 is MNHEY and CDR2 SVGEGT.

The rearrangement links TRBV20-1 to TRBJ2-3; 7 positions agree with TRBD1. CDR3 size: 13 residues. The J segment lost 4 bases and the V segment lost 6 bases, leaving 7 bases of the junction unmatched. Germline V gene data show CDR1 as DFQATT and CDR2 as SNEGSKA (reference sequence). The CDR3 reads CSADLGTADTQYF. The CDR3 DNA follows: TGCAGTGCCGATCTGGGGACAGCAGATACGCAGTATTTT.

This clonotype occurred a few times. The chain recombines TRBV5-6 with TRBJ2-7, with 11 bases identical to TRBD2. Germline trimming cut 6 bases from V and 1 base from J; bases unmatched to any gene: 9. Germline CDR1 SGHDT, CDR2 YYEEEE. The CDR3 length is 16 residues. CDR3 DNA sequence: TGTGCCAGCATATTCATGTCTAGCGGGGGGTCCTACGAGCAGTACTTC. It specifies CASIFMSSGGSYEQYF.

The J gene is TRBJ1-5, the V gene TRBV6-4, with no clear D. This CDR3 is 13 amino acids long. V lost 0 bases, J lost 4 bases, and 4 bases lay in between. Germline V gene sequence: CDR1 MRHNA, CDR2 SNTAGT. This CDR3 is CASSDSRNQPQHF. DNA of the CDR3: TGTGCCAGCAGTGACTCACGGAATCAGCCCCAGCATTTT.

This clonotype was seen ten or more times. The chain recombines TRBV24-1 with TRBJ2-6, with 8 bases identical to TRBD1. From germline, CDR1 is KGHDR and CDR2 SFDVKD. This CDR3 comprises 18 residues. The ends lost 0 bases at V and 0 bases at J; junction bases unmatched: 3. The CDR3 here is CATSDLGQGDSGANVLTF. CDR3 bases: TGTGCCACCAGTGATTTGGGACAGGGAGACTCTGGGGCCAACGTCCTGACTTTC.

In this sample, this clonotype turned up many times. V usage is TRBV11-2 and J usage is TRBJ2-6; D remains unclear. The CDR3 runs 17 residues. CDR1 is SGHAT, CDR2 FQNNGV, per germline. V gave up 2 bases and J gave up 3 bases, with 14 bases separating them. Written as DNA, the CDR3 is TGTGCCAGCAGCTTATTTCGTCGCGGAAATGGGGCCAACGTCCTGACTTTC. Translated, it gives CASSLFRRGNGANVLTF.

The genes are TRBV13 and TRBJ1-1, with D uncertain. The V end lost 1 base, the J end lost 0 bases, and 9 bases lay between the germline ends. Per the germline V gene, CDR1 is PRHDT and CDR2 is FYEKMQ (reference sequence). The CDR3 runs to 15 residues. The chain's CDR3 is CASSLEPGLNTEAFF. CDR3 in DNA: TGTGCCAGCAGCTTAGAACCGGGATTGAACACTGAAGCTTTCTTT.

Worth noting for this clonotype: A much larger clone lies one base from this, so it may be a read error. The chain is built from TRBV29-1 and TRBJ2-5; D gene uncertain. Germline lookup yields CDR1 SQVTM and CDR2 ANQGSEA. The CDR3 runs to 13 residues. The CDR3 DNA reads TGCAGCATTGAAGAAAACAGTGCAGAGACCCAGTACTTC. Protein: CSIEENSAETQYF.

The chain recombines TRBV28 with TRBJ1-1, with no clear D. Germline V gene sequence: CDR1 MDHEN, CDR2 SYDVKM. The CDR3 consists of 11 residues. V gave up 7 bases and J gave up 3 bases, with 6 bases separating them. The CDR3 here is CASKVYTEAFF. The CDR3 DNA follows: TGTGCCAGCAAAGTTTACACTGAAGCTTTCTTT.

This clonotype was counted at least ten times. The genes are TRBV7-9 and TRBJ2-7, with 8 bases lining up with TRBD1. With 5 bases clipped from V and 0 bases from J, the junction kept 3 bases outside the gene matches. Looked up from germline, CDR1 is SEHNR and CDR2 is FQNEAQ (reference sequence). The CDR3 covers 14 residues. The CDR3: CASSQDRASYEQYF. The CDR3 DNA reads as TGTGCCAGCAGCCAGGACAGGGCCTCCTACGAGCAGTACTTC.

J is TRBJ2-4 and V is TRBV28, with D perhaps TRBD1 (5 bases). V gave up 7 bases and J gave up 1 base, with 11 bases separating them. CDR1 is MDHEN, CDR2 SYDVKM, per germline. CDR3 length: 14 residues. This chain's CDR3 is CASTEQGAKNIQYF. The CDR3 DNA sequence: TGTGCCAGCACGGAGCAGGGCGCCAAAAACATTCAGTACTTC.

The sample holds a few counts of this clonotype. The chain recombines TRBV7-2 with TRBJ1-6, with 8 nucleotides matching TRBD1. J was trimmed by 0 bases and V by 4 bases; bases with no gene match: 5. CDR1 and CDR2 (germline): SGHTA, FQGNSA. There are 17 residues in the CDR3. The CDR3 region has the DNA TGTGCCAGCAGCTACAGACAGGGGAGCTCCTATAATTCACCCCTCCACTTT. Translated: CASSYRQGSSYNSPLHF. Variable domain in full (rest from reference TRBV7-2 and TRBJ1-6): GAGVSQSPSNKVTEKGKDVELRCDPISGHTALYWYRQSLGQGLEFLIYFQGNSAPDKSGLPSDRFSAERTGGSVSTLTIQRTQQEDSAVYLCASSYRQGSSYNSPLHFGNGTRLTVT.

This clonotype has at least ten counts. The rearrangement joins TRBV7-8 to TRBJ2-7, with 8 bases that match TRBD1. Germline V gene data show CDR1 as SGHVS and CDR2 as FQNEAQ. Trimming took 6 bases from V and 3 from J; bases not matched to a gene: 1. The length of the CDR3 is 12 residues. The CDR3 is CASSTGGYEQYF. CDR3 DNA: TGTGCCAGCAGTACAGGGGGCTACGAGCAGTACTTC.

This clonotype was seen repeatedly, ten times or more. The rearrangement joins TRBV7-2 to TRBJ2-3; D remains ambiguous. Germline CDR1 and CDR2: SGHTA and FQGNSA. V was pared by 2 bases and J by 4 bases, with 7 bases between. This CDR3 has 13 residues. Written as DNA, the CDR3 is TGTGCCAGCAGCTTAATCACGTCAGATACGCAGTATTTT. Its protein product is CASSLITSDTQYF.

The chain employs TRBV6-1 and TRBJ2-7, with D uncertain. The CDR3 sequence is 12 residues long. V was clipped by 2 bases and J by 12 bases, with 14 bases between them. Germline CDR1 MNHNS, CDR2 SASEGT. CDR3 sequence: CASSESHGFGYF. The CDR3 bases are TGTGCCAGCAGTGAATCCCACGGCTTTGGGTACTTC.

This clonotype was counted between two and nine times. The chain employs TRBV7-2 and TRBJ1-3, with D possibly being TRBD1 (5 bases). CDR1 and CDR2 (germline): SGHTA, FQGNSA. V was clipped by 5 bases and J by 8 bases, with 10 bases between them. CDR3 length: 12 amino acids. In DNA, the CDR3 is TGTGCCAGCAGCGGCCAGACAGACACCATATATTTT. Its protein product is CASSGQTDTIYF.

This clonotype was observed a handful of times. CDR3 sequence (DNA): TGTGCCAGCAGTTTCCTAGGGGGGCTTCAAGATACGCAGTATTTT. It translates to CASSFLGGLQDTQYF. The V call is TRBV27, the J call TRBJ2-3; D is tentatively TRBD1 or TRBD2 (6 bases each). Germline lookup yields CDR1 MNHEY and CDR2 SMNVEV (reference sequence). V was pared by 3 bases and J by 5 bases, with 15 bases between. This CDR3 region has 15 residues.

This clonotype appeared a few times. The CDR3 spells CASSRNPGQGLATNEKLFF. The CDR3 bases are TGTGCCAGCAGCAGAAACCCGGGACAGGGACTTGCAACTAATGAAAAACTGTTTTTT. The chain has TRBV27 and TRBJ1-4; TRBD1 aligns across 9 bases. The CDR3 loop spans 19 amino acids. From germline, CDR1 is MNHEY and CDR2 SMNVEV (reference sequence). The V gene end was trimmed by 6 bases and the J gene end by 0 bases; junction bases not matched to a gene: 14.